Listed below are T cell receptor beta chains from one sample, sequenced in a study of blood T cells in healthy people across ages. TCRdb redid the calling of the 5' RACE reads with MiXCR, one entry per CDR3 protein. The sample consists of 500,000 to 600,000 distinct CDR3 sequences, roughly 28% of them appearing once. Sequencing was performed on blood. These receptors all stem from a woman in her 70s in good health. The CDR3 runs from the conserved cysteine through the conserved F or W. Expanded clones get a size class; other rows say once, few or many, or leave the size out.

few | TRBJ1-5 | 13 | TRBV18 | CASSLLKGQPQHF
many | TRBJ2-3 | 17 | TRBV4-3 | CASSQDRAGGATDTQYF
NA | TRBJ2-5 | 12 | TRBV6-6 | CASGRIQETQYF
NA | TRBJ1-3 | 16 | TRBV6-1 | CASSEAQEQGVYTIYF
NA | TRBJ2-3 | 15 | TRBV9 | CAGSVGINIQDTQYF
NA | TRBJ1-3 | 18 | TRBV7-2 | CASSSGTADLSSGNTIYF
few | TRBJ1-2 | 14 | TRBV10-3 | CAARGPGTNYGYTF
NA | TRBJ1-5 | 13 | TRBV10-3 | CAAQGAVNQPQHF
NA | TRBJ2-5 | 14 | TRBV5-1 | CASSLGDRLKTQYF
NA | TRBJ2-7 | 15 | TRBV10-3 | CAISVGQGTLYEQYF
NA | TRBJ2-1 | 18 | TRBV7-2 | CASSPLAGGFAEYNEQFF
many | TRBJ1-2 | 14 | TRBV7-2 | CASSRDWNEYGYTF
NA | TRBJ2-4 | 14 | TRBV28 | CASSAAIGGNIQYF
few | TRBJ2-3 | 11 | TRBV10-3 | CATKGTDTQYF
NA | TRBJ1-2 | 13 | TRBV12-3/TRBV12-4 | CASSSSGDYGYTF
NA | TRBJ2-1 | 16 | TRBV4-3 | CASSQDGTGVGNEQFF
few | TRBJ2-5 | 18 | TRBV5-5 | CASSLYWLAGVEQETQYF
few | TRBJ2-4 | 14 | TRBV5-1 | CASSLGDGKNIQYF
many | TRBJ2-5 | 18 | TRBV13 | CASSLGRGGTPPQETQYF
NA | TRBJ2-5 | 16 | TRBV4-3 | CASSQASGLASETQYF
few | TRBJ2-7 | 17 | TRBV10-3 | CAISEGGQGASPYEQYF
few | TRBJ2-3 | 15 | TRBV5-1 | CASNRASGAPDTQYF
few | TRBJ2-3 | 15 | TRBV7-9 | CASSRRGGATDTQYF
NA | TRBJ2-3 | 15 | TRBV4-3 | CASSRASGGPDTQYF
few | TRBJ1-5 | 17 | TRBV6-2/TRBV6-3 | CASSYFLLGPNNQPQHF
many | TRBJ2-5 | 15 | TRBV5-7 | CASIPPPLGVETQYF
NA | TRBJ1-4 | 15 | TRBV7-2 | CASSSRKAGHEKLFF
few | TRBJ1-1 | 16 | TRBV7-2 | CASSQGPKGLNTEAFF
NA | TRBJ1-3 | 15 | TRBV6-1 | CASTSDGRSRNTIYF
NA | TRBJ2-5 | 16 | TRBV7-6 | CASSPLGRTSGVVQYF
NA | TRBJ2-1 | 15 | TRBV9 | CAGSVAPTGSNEQFF
few | TRBJ1-4 | 15 | TRBV7-2 | CASSLTGVRGEKLFF